This is a list of T cell receptor beta chains from one sample in a study of OX40 agonist ivuxolimab in advanced cancers. Here immunoSEQ multiplex PCR was the method, and the copy in TCRdb shows in-frame clones only, minus some. The sample consists of about 22,000 clones, around 80% of them appearing once. Material: CD4+ or CD8+ T cells sorted from blood, obtained in a trial of the OX40 agonist ivuxolimab. The receptor source for this set is an adult with an advanced solid tumor such as melanoma, head and neck, liver or kidney cancer. Each CDR3 is given with its conserved first and last residue. The D gene is left open where the match is weak. Rows may omit the clone size; those that give it use once, few, many or a size class.

>-|-|12|TRBJ1-4|TRBV29-1
TGCAGCGTTGGGGGGTATAATGAAAAACTGTTTTTT
CSVGGYNEKLFF
>-|-|13|TRBJ1-4|TRBV5-1
TGCGCCAGCAGCCCCATGGGTAATGAAAAACTGTTTTTT
CASSPMGNEKLFF
>-|once|11|TRBJ2-1|TRBV5-4
TGTGCCAGCAGGTGGGGGGATGAGCAGTTCTTC
CASRWGDEQFF
>TRBD1|-|16|TRBJ2-7|TRBV5-1
TGCGCCAGCAGCCCAGGCCCGGGACAGGGGGAGGACGAGCAGTACTTC
CASSPGPGQGEDEQYF
>TRBD1|-|16|TRBJ2-5|TRBV11-3
TGTGCCAGCAGCTTAGATGTGTCAGGGGGATGGGAGACCCAGTACTTC
CASSLDVSGGWETQYF
>TRBD2|once|14|TRBJ2-7|TRBV15
TGTGCCACCAGCAGTCCTAGCGGGACGGTCGAGCAGTACTTC
CATSSPSGTVEQYF
>-|-|14|TRBJ1-1|TRBV5-1
TGCGCTAGCAGCTTGGCCGGAGGGGACACTGAAGCTTTCTTT
CASSLAGGDTEAFF
>-|-|11|TRBJ1-4|TRBV7-9
TGTGCCAGCAGCCACTTAGAAAAACTGTTTTTT
CASSHLEKLFF
>-|-|16|TRBJ2-7|TRBV19
TGTGCCAGTAGTACTGCCCGGGACATTCCCTCCTACGAGCAGTACTTC
CASSTARDIPSYEQYF
>-|-|12|TRBJ1-1|TRBV30
TGTGCCTGGAGTTCGGGGAACACTGAAGCTTTCTTT
CAWSSGNTEAFF
>-|-|16|TRBJ2-1|TRBV6-4
TGTGCCAGCAGCTTAATAGCCGGTAGCTCCTACAATGAGCAGTTCTTC
CASSLIAGSSYNEQFF
>-|-|14|TRBJ2-5|TRBV5-1
TGCGCCAGCAGCTTGGCCGGAGGGGAAGAGACCCAGTACTTC
CASSLAGGEETQYF
>-|-|14|TRBJ2-2|TRBV9
TGTGCCAGCAGCGTAAGGGCTACCGGGGGGGAGCTGTTTTTT
CASSVRATGGELFF
>-|few|13|TRBJ1-5|TRBV5-5
TGTGCCAGCAGCTTTACGGGAAATCAGCCCCAGCATTTT
CASSFTGNQPQHF
>TRBD1|many|13|TRBJ2-7|TRBV28
TGTGCCAGTCGGGGACAGGGGGACTACGAGCAGTACTTC
CASRGQGDYEQYF
>-|medium-sized|14|TRBJ2-1|TRBV19
TGTGCCAGTAGTATCCGACAGGTCCCCGATGAGCAGTTCTTC
CASSIRQVPDEQFF
>-|once|15|TRBJ1-3|TRBV19
TGTGCCAGTAGTTTCGGACACGAGGCTGGAAACACCATATATTTT
CASSFGHEAGNTIYF
>-|-|13|TRBJ2-7|TRBV28
TGTGCCAGCAGTTATAACGAGGCCTACGAGCAGTACTTC
CASSYNEAYEQYF
>TRBD1|-|15|TRBJ2-7|TRBV6-1
TGTGCCAGCAGTGAAGAAGGGACAGGCCCCTACGAGCAGTACTTC
CASSEEGTGPYEQYF
>-|-|14|TRBJ1-2|TRBV6-6
TGTGCCAGCAGCAACCAGGAGAGGCCATATGGCTACACCTTC
CASSNQERPYGYTF
>-|-|17|TRBJ2-7|TRBV5-6
TGTGCCAGCAGCGCGGCACGGTTTACAGGGCAAACCTACGAGCAGTACTTC
CASSAARFTGQTYEQYF
>-|-|15|TRBJ2-7|TRBV5-4
TGTGCCAGCAGCCTGGGGGGCGGCCAAGCCTACGAGCAGTACTTC
CASSLGGGQAYEQYF
>TRBD1|-|14|TRBJ2-1|TRBV7-3
TGTGCCAGCGGCCCGGTACAGGGGGCCGGTGAGCAGTTCTTC
CASGPVQGAGEQFF
>TRBD1|-|15|TRBJ2-4|TRBV19
TGTGCCAGTAGTAACGGACAGGGTGAGTCGGACATTCAGTACTTC
CASSNGQGESDIQYF
>TRBD1|-|15|TRBJ2-2|TRBV2
TGTGCCAGTAGGGGGCCCAGGGGGCTCGGCGGGGAGCTGTTTTTT
CASRGPRGLGGELFF
>-|-|15|TRBJ2-1|TRBV9
TGTGCCAGCAGCGTAGCAGGGGGGAGCTACAATGAGCAGTTCTTC
CASSVAGGSYNEQFF
>-|few|17|TRBJ2-1|TRBV9
TGTGCCAGCAGCGTAGGGCCCTCAACGGCTCCAGGGGATGAGCAGTTCTTC
CASSVGPSTAPGDEQFF
>-|-|15|TRBJ1-5|TRBV4-1
TGCGCCAGCAGCCAAGATAGGTCACCTAATCAGCCCCAGCATTTT
CASSQDRSPNQPQHF
>-|many|13|TRBJ2-1|TRBV5-1
TGCGCCAGCAGCTGGACGACGGGAAATGAGCAGTTCTTC
CASSWTTGNEQFF
>TRBD1|-|14|TRBJ1-2|TRBV27
TGTGCCAGCAGTTTAGGCGGACAGGGACTCGGCTACACCTTC
CASSLGGQGLGYTF
>TRBD2|-|18|TRBJ2-6|TRBV7-3
TGTGCCAGCGCTGGGGAAAGGGGAGGGATCTCTGGGGCCAACGTCCTGACTTTC
CASAGERGGISGANVLTF
>-|-|15|TRBJ1-3|TRBV15
TGTGCCACCAGCAGAGGAGCAGGGGTTGGAAACACCATATATTTT
CATSRGAGVGNTIYF
>-|few|15|TRBJ2-3|TRBV19
TGTGCCAGTAGTATCTTCGCGGGGATGACAGATACGCAGTATTTT
CASSIFAGMTDTQYF
>-|-|11|TRBJ2-3|TRBV4-3
TGCGCCAGCAGCCAGGGAGATACGCAGTATTTT
CASSQGDTQYF
>TRBD1|-|16|TRBJ2-3|TRBV7-9
TGTGCCAGCAGCTCTGGGACAGGGCCAGAGGGAGATACGCAGTATTTT
CASSSGTGPEGDTQYF
>-|once|16|TRBJ1-2|TRBV6-5
TGTGCCAGCAGTTCCCGTGGAGGCGAGATTGTCTATGGCTACACCTTC
CASSSRGGEIVYGYTF
>-|-|12|TRBJ2-3|TRBV6-5
TGTGCCAGCAGGACTAGCACAGATACGCAGTATTTT
CASRTSTDTQYF
>-|-|14|TRBJ2-7|TRBV6-5
TGTGCCAGCAGTCCGGGCGGCCCCTCCTACGAGCAGTACTTC
CASSPGGPSYEQYF
>-|once|15|TRBJ2-7|TRBV4-1
TGCGCCAGCAGCCAATGGGCGGCTAGCTCCTACGAGCAGTACTTC
CASSQWAASSYEQYF
>-|-|14|TRBJ2-7|TRBV5-6
TGTGCCAGCAGCTTGAGAAATATCGCCTACGAGCAGTACTTC
CASSLRNIAYEQYF
>-|-|14|TRBJ1-5|TRBV10-3
TGTGCCATCAAAGTTCCAGGGGACAATCAGCCCCAGCATTTT
CAIKVPGDNQPQHF
>-|few|14|TRBJ1-4|TRBV7-9
TGTGCCAGCAGCATACACTCAACTAATGAAAAACTGTTTTTT
CASSIHSTNEKLFF
>TRBD1|-|16|TRBJ2-7|TRBV27
TGTGCCAGCAGTATCGCGGGAGACAGGGGGTTGTACGAGCAGTACTTC
CASSIAGDRGLYEQYF
>-|-|14|TRBJ2-7|TRBV7-9
TGTGCCAGCAGCAGCCTAGCGTCGGGGAGCGAGCAGTACTTC
CASSSLASGSEQYF
>-|-|13|TRBJ2-1|TRBV27
TGTGCCATACACGGGGTAGGGAACAATGAGCAGTTCTTC
CAIHGVGNNEQFF
>TRBD1|-|12|TRBJ1-5|TRBV19
TGTGCCGCTCGACAGGGAGGTCAGCCCCAGCATTTT
CAARQGGQPQHF
>TRBD1|-|17|TRBJ2-2|TRBV7-9
TGTGCCAGCAGCTTGGACAGGGGGAGAGGGTCGACCGGGGAGCTGTTTTTT
CASSLDRGRGSTGELFF
>-|few|11|TRBJ1-3|TRBV28
TGTGCCAGCAACCGGGGGGCCACCATATATTTT
CASNRGATIYF
>-|-|16|TRBJ2-6|TRBV4-1
TGCGCCAGCAGCCCGACAGTGAACTCTGGGGCCAACGTCCTGACTTTC
CASSPTVNSGANVLTF
>TRBD1|-|15|TRBJ2-7|TRBV5-1
TGCGCCAGCAGCTTCCGGGACAGTACTGAGTACGAGCAGTACTTC
CASSFRDSTEYEQYF